The 25 T cell receptor beta chains given below trace back to one sample, sequenced in a study of tumor-infiltrating lymphocytes in primary liver carcinoma. Both RNA and DNA were isolated together from about 19-30 mg of bulk tissue that had not been sorted. TCR beta cDNA was prepared out of around 460 ng total RNA by means of a constant-region primer. Generation of the TCR beta libraries relied on three nested multiplex PCR rounds using slightly modified ARM-PCR. The two initial PCR rounds, ten to eleven cycles each, used TRBV1-TRBV30 forward and C-beta reverse primers. TCRdb processed the multiplex PCR reads anew with MiXCR; each CDR3 protein has one entry. The table lists fewer than 110,000 distinct CDR3 sequences, 65% to 75% of them singletons. The sequencing input was liver tumor tissue from sampling region 2. This sample's subset: tumor region T2, inferior pole. All receptors come from a woman aged 55-69 years with primary liver carcinoma and hepatitis B virus infection.

About this clonotype itself: The CDR3 carries no conserved terminal phenylalanine or tryptophan, so it likely arises from a read error. The CDR3 nucleotides are TGTGCCAGCAGTGAATTCGGGACAGGGGGCGCCGGGGCCAAAAGCATTCAGTACTTA. It encodes CASSEFGTGGAGAKSIQYL. V is TRBV2 and J is TRBJ2-4, with 12 bases that match TRBD1. In germline, CDR1 is SNHLY, CDR2 FYNNEI. This CDR3 comprises 19 residues.

This clonotype was detected only a few times. DNA of the CDR3: TGTGCCAGTAGTATAGATCACAGAAACTATGGCTACACCTTC. Its translation: CASSIDHRNYGYTF. The genes are TRBV19 and TRBJ1-2; no definite D call. The germline V and J ends were trimmed by 0 bases and 2 bases, with 7 bases remaining between them. The CDR3 extends over 14 amino acids. CDR1 and CDR2 from the germline V gene are LNHDA and SQIVND (reference sequence).

This clonotype was picked up a small number of times. This may arise from a read error, as a much more abundant clone is one base away. The rearrangement joins TRBV5-1 to TRBJ2-2; TRBD1 matches at 8 bases. This CDR3 region has 15 residues. Germline-derived CDR1 and CDR2 are SGHRS and YFSETQ. CDR3 residues: CASSSQGAITVELFF. CDR3 DNA sequence: TGCGCCAGCAGCTCGCAGGGGGCTATAACCGTGGAGCTGTTTTTT.

The rearrangement joins TRBV29-1 to TRBJ2-2; D is perhaps TRBD2 (5 bases). This CDR3 comprises 15 residues. Germline values: CDR1 SQVTM, CDR2 ANQGSEA. Trimming shortened V by 2 bases and J by 4 bases, and 14 bases separated the two germline ends. The CDR3 bases are TGCAGCGTTGAAATAGCGATCTTGAGCACCGGGGAGCTGTTTTTT. Protein sequence: CSVEIAILSTGELFF.

The gene calls are TRBV11-2 and TRBJ2-7; D is uncertain. The CDR3 has 13 residues. The V end was cut by 5 bases, the J end by 8 bases, with 16 bases between. Germline loops: CDR1 SGHAT, CDR2 FQNNGV. For the CDR3, the DNA is TGTGCCAGCAGCAGAGCCCGAGCGTACCAGCAGTACTTC. It yields the protein CASSRARAYQQYF.

With regard to this clonotype: Possible read error: a much larger clone is one base away. V usage is TRBV5-1 and J usage is TRBJ2-1, with 8 bases aligning to TRBD2. Germline CDR1 reads SGHRS; CDR2 reads YFSETQ. CDR3 length: 14 amino acids. In DNA form, the CDR3 reads TGCGCCAGCAGCCTCGGACTAGCAGGCAATGAGCAGCTCTTC. Protein sequence: CASSLGLAGNEQLF.

The chain uses TRBV11-2 and TRBJ2-3, with 9 bases lining up with TRBD2. CDR3 size: 15 residues. The germline CDR1 and CDR2 sequences are SGHAT and FQNNGV. The CDR3 DNA sequence: TGTGTCGGCAGCCCTGAACTAGCGGGCCCAGATACGCAGTATTTT. Its translation: CVGSPELAGPDTQYF. Using reference TRBV11-2 and TRBJ2-3 for the parts outside the CDR3, the full variable domain is EAGVAQSPRYKIIEKRQSVAFWCNPISGHATLYWYQQILGQGPKLLIQFQNNGVVDDSQLPKDRFSAERLKGVDSTLKIQPAKLEDSAVYLCVGSPELAGPDTQYFGPGTRLTVL.

Concerning this clonotype itself: At one end the junction does not follow the germline gene, possibly because of a read error. V is TRBV6-2 or TRBV6-3 and J is TRBJ2-7; no reliable D call. There are 12 residues in the CDR3. Per the germline V gene, CDR1 is MNHEY and CDR2 is SVGEGT. The CDR3 sequence: CASSYGLYDQCF. The CDR3 coding sequence is TGTGCCAGCAGTTACGGGTTATACGACCAGTGCTTC.

This clonotype was seen a single time. The chain joins TRBV11-2 to TRBJ2-2; 9 bases agree with TRBD2. Trimming removed 6 bases from V and 3 bases from J; junction bases left unmatched: 8. The CDR3 is 16 residues long. Germline loops: CDR1 SGHAT, CDR2 FQNNGV. The CDR3 nucleotides read TGTGCCAGCAGTAGTCGACTAGCGGAAGACACCGGGGAGCTGTTTTTT. This gives the protein CASSSRLAEDTGELFF.

This clonotype is labeled medium-sized (0.01 to 0.1%). This chain connects TRBV11-2 to TRBJ2-7, with D possibly being TRBD2 (6 bases). In germline, CDR1 is SGHAT, CDR2 FQNNGV. The CDR3 has 14 amino acids. Trimming pared 5 bases from V and 0 bases from J, leaving 11 bases between. The CDR3 reads CASSPPGGSYEQYF. The CDR3 coding sequence is TGTGCCAGCAGCCCTCCCGGGGGCTCCTACGAGCAGTACTTC. The complete variable domain, with remaining parts taken from reference TRBV11-2 and TRBJ2-7, reads EAGVAQSPRYKIIEKRQSVAFWCNPISGHATLYWYQQILGQGPKLLIQFQNNGVVDDSQLPKDRFSAERLKGVDSTLKIQPAKLEDSAVYLCASSPPGGSYEQYFGPGTRLTVT.

For this clonotype: Germline and junction disagree at one end, which may indicate a read error. J is TRBJ2-3 and V is TRBV11-2; 7 bases are a match to TRBD2. The CDR3 runs 17 residues. Germline values: CDR1 SGHAT, CDR2 FQNNGV. The DNA of the CDR3 is TGTACCAGCAGCTTAAGGGGACTAACGTACACGCCAGATACGCAGTATTTT. Translating it yields CTSSLRGLTYTPDTQYF.

This clonotype appeared many times. This chain links TRBV6-5 with TRBJ2-1; D might be TRBD2 (6 bases). CDR1 is MNHEY, CDR2 SVGAGI, per germline. The CDR3 loop spans 15 amino acids. The V and J ends lost 4 bases and 2 bases respectively, with 12 bases between them. CDR3 DNA sequence: TGTGCCAGCAGTTTGACGGGAGCAGCCTACAATGAGCAGTTCTTC. This gives the protein CASSLTGAAYNEQFF.

The V gene is TRBV12-3 or TRBV12-4, the J gene TRBJ2-2; D is possibly TRBD2 (6 bases). Trimming took off 5 bases at V and 7 bases at J, with 20 bases between the two ends. The CDR3 contains 16 residues. This CDR3 reads CASSPNAGRLGGELFF. The CDR3 DNA reads as TGTGCCAGCAGTCCCAACGCCGGGAGACTGGGCGGGGAGCTGTTTTTT.

This clonotype was observed at least ten times. The chain combines TRBV30 with TRBJ1-1; unclear D gene. The V end was cut by 4 bases, the J end by 0 bases, with 3 bases between. The germline CDR1 and CDR2 sequences are GTSNPN and SVGIG (reference sequence). This CDR3 contains 11 residues. CDR3 loop: CAWTVNTEAFF. The CDR3 region has the DNA TGTGCCTGGACGGTGAACACTGAAGCTTTCTTT.

Worth noting for this clonotype: At one end the junction does not follow the germline gene, possibly because of a read error. The chain employs TRBV6-6 and TRBJ1-2; 9 bases map to TRBD1. Per germline, CDR1 MNHNY and CDR2 SVGAGI (reference sequence). CDR3 length: 11 amino acids. This chain's CDR3 is CASSQTGGSPF. The CDR3 coding sequence is TGTGCCAGCAGTCAGACAGGGGGTAGCCCCTTC.

V gene TRBV11-2 combines with J gene TRBJ2-7; D is ambiguous. The V and J ends lost 6 bases and 2 bases respectively, with 14 bases between them. The CDR3 has 14 amino acids. From germline, CDR1 is SGHAT and CDR2 FQNNGV. CDR3 in DNA: TGTGCCAGCAGTTTAACACAGAGAGCCTACGAGCAGTACTTC. Translated, it gives CASSLTQRAYEQYF.

Turning to this clonotype: A read error may account for a junction end that differs from germline. The chain is built from TRBV18 and TRBJ2-4; TRBD1 matches 9 bases. Looked up from germline, CDR1 is KGHSH and CDR2 is LQKENI. The CDR3 spans 13 residues. This CDR3 is CASSTDRGNIQYF. CDR3 bases: TGTGCTAGCTCGACGGACAGGGGAAACATTCAGTACTTC.

Concerning this clonotype: A read error may be the cause here, since a much bigger clone is one base away. The rearrangement uses TRBV4-1 and TRBJ2-3; TRBD1 aligns across 8 bases. This CDR3 is built from 15 residues. Per the germline V gene, CDR1 is MGHRA and CDR2 is YSYEKL. Trimming at V came to 5 bases and at J to 5 bases, leaving 9 bases not matched to a gene. CDR3 region: CASSAGTGTIDTQYF. Here the CDR3 DNA reads TGCGCCAGCAGCGCCGGGACAGGCACGATAGATACGCAGTATTTT.

CDR3 nucleotides: TGTGCCAGCAGTTCAACACACCCGGTAGGCTCTGGAAACACCATATATTTT. It specifies CASSSTHPVGSGNTIYF. The chain couples TRBV6-6 to TRBJ1-3; D not resolved. The germline V gene encodes CDR1 MNHNY and CDR2 SVGAGI (reference sequence). Trimming stripped 4 bases from V and 0 bases from J, with 16 bases between. The CDR3 runs to 17 residues.

The rearrangement links TRBV11-1 to TRBJ1-1, with TRBD1 matching 8 bases. There are 16 residues in the CDR3. Germline V gives CDR1 SGHAT, CDR2 FQDESV (reference sequence). The V and J ends lost 2 bases and 4 bases, in that order; junction bases with no gene match: 9. The CDR3 is CASSLQSRGHGTEAFF. In nucleotides, the CDR3 is TGTGCCAGCAGCTTACAGAGCAGGGGGCATGGCACTGAAGCTTTCTTT.

This clonotype was seen at least ten times. The genes are TRBV12-3 or TRBV12-4 and TRBJ1-5; D might be TRBD1 (5 bases). Trimming shortened V by 8 bases and J by 0 bases, and 17 bases separated the two germline ends. This CDR3 is 16 amino acids long. Written as DNA, the CDR3 is TGTGCCAGCCACCCCGGGGCCCACATTAGCAATCAGCCCCAGCATTTT. Encoded protein: CASHPGAHISNQPQHF.

On this clonotype: Being one base from a much bigger clone, this may be a read error. The V and J genes are TRBV7-9 and TRBJ2-3, with D possibly TRBD1 on 6 matching bases. CDR1 is SEHNR, CDR2 FQNEAQ, per germline (reference sequence). CDR3 length equals 15 residues. Trimming stripped 5 bases from V and 1 base from J, with 13 bases between. The CDR3 loop reads CASSLRDTRTDTQYF. CDR3 DNA: TGTGCCAGCAGCCTCCGGGACACCCGCACAGATACGCAGTATTTT.

Note on this clonotype: The junction differs from germline at one of its ends, possibly a read error. This chain joins TRBV10-1 and TRBJ2-1; D might be TRBD2 (6 bases). This CDR3 has 15 residues. Germline lookup yields CDR1 WNHNN and CDR2 SYGVQD (reference sequence). The CDR3 region has the DNA TGCGCCAGTAGTGAGTCGACCAGCGGGCGGGATGCGCAGTTCTTC. Its translation is CASSESTSGRDAQFF.

This clonotype was observed at least ten times. It may be a read error: a sequence one base away is much more abundant. This sequence joins TRBV12-3 or TRBV12-4 and TRBJ2-1; D may be TRBD2 (6 bases). Trimming pared 8 bases from V and 3 bases from J, leaving 17 bases between. The CDR3 is 15 residues long. CDR3 residues: CASLRLVGIYNEQFF. The CDR3 DNA follows: TGTGCCAGCTTGAGACTAGTGGGAATCTACAATGAGCAGTTCTTC.

On this clonotype: The junction differs from germline at one of its ends, possibly a read error. This rearrangement joins TRBV11-2 to TRBJ1-1; D is uncertain. In germline, CDR1 is SGHAT, CDR2 FQNNGV. The CDR3 loop spans 13 amino acids. CDR3 amino acids: CASILECFTEAFF. Here the CDR3 DNA reads TGTGCCAGCATCTTAGAATGTTTCACTGAAGCCTTCTTT.